A selection of T cell receptor beta chains follows, all from one sample in a study of shared clonotypes between healthy human individuals. Libraries were prepared by immunoSEQ multiplex PCR; TCRdb keeps only in-frame clonotypes and omits some of them. The sample lists fewer than 200,000 clones, about 66% occurring once. The source material was memory CD4+ T cells sorted from blood. Receptors originate from a man aged 30 to 45 in good health. The CDR3 runs from the conserved cysteine through the conserved F or W. Fields, in order: V gene, clone size, J gene, D gene, CDR3 protein. D genes are given only for firm matches. Some rows mark clone size as missing; the rest say once, few, many or name a class of expanded clone.

>TRBV15|NA|TRBJ2-3|TRBD2
CATSRGRGSGSSDTQYF
>TRBV30|NA|TRBJ2-6|NA
CAWSADSGANVLTF
>TRBV29-1|many|TRBJ1-1|NA
CSVGNTEAFF
>TRBV5-5|NA|TRBJ1-3|TRBD1
CASSFDLRGSPGNTIYF
>TRBV11-3|NA|TRBJ1-2|TRBD1
CASSDPGGGNYGYTF
>TRBV5-1|NA|TRBJ1-5|NA
CASSLDPGANQPQHF
>TRBV4-3|NA|TRBJ1-5|NA
CASSQDSSGDTTQHF
>TRBV4-1|NA|TRBJ2-5|NA
CASSQGGLQETQYF
>TRBV7-6|NA|TRBJ2-5|NA
CASSLTTPSFETQYF
>TRBV5-4|few|TRBJ2-7|NA
CASSLPGQYEQYF
>TRBV30|NA|TRBJ2-7|NA
CAWEFGAYHEQYF
>TRBV7-8|few|TRBJ2-7|NA
CASSLVDLRVSYEQYF
>TRBV19|NA|TRBJ1-4|TRBD1
CASSIRTGTNEKLFF
>TRBV9|NA|TRBJ2-1|NA
CASSVGVAREASYNEQFF
>TRBV7-2|NA|TRBJ2-3|NA
CASGLQAGTDTQYF
>TRBV7-2|NA|TRBJ2-7|NA
CASSLGLSYEQYF
>TRBV5-4|NA|TRBJ1-2|NA
CASSLPGRDYGYTF
>TRBV6-6|NA|TRBJ1-2|NA
CASSYSEGGRYYGYTF
>TRBV2|NA|TRBJ2-1|NA
CASKSGAPYNEQFF
>TRBV18|NA|TRBJ1-5|NA
CASSLLSEDQPQHF
>TRBV6-1|few|TRBJ2-1|NA
CASTGHFPSYNEQFF
>TRBV5-6|once|TRBJ1-2|TRBD1
CASSFPTHRGVYGYTF
>TRBV2|NA|TRBJ1-5|NA
CASRAASRGQPQHF
>TRBV7-9|NA|TRBJ2-7|NA
CASSLTPYEQYF
>TRBV11-2|NA|TRBJ2-2|NA
CASSVQVSYGELFF
>TRBV28|NA|TRBJ2-7|NA
CASTRGVHEQYF
>TRBV14|NA|TRBJ2-7|TRBD2
CASSGRVYYEQYF
>TRBV2|NA|TRBJ2-1|NA
CASSAYNEQFF